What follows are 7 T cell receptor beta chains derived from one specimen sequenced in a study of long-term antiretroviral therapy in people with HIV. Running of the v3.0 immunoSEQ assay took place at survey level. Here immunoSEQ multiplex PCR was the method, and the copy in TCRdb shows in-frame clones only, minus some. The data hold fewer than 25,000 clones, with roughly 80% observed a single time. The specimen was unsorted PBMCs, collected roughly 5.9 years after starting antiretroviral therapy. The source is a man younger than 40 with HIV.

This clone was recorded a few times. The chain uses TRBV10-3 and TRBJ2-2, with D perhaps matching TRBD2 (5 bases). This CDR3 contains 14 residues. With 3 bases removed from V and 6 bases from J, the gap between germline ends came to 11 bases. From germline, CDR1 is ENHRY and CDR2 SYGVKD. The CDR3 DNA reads TGTGCCATCAGTGATCGGGGTCTTTCCGGGGAGCTGTTTTTT. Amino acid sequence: CAISDRGLSGELFF.

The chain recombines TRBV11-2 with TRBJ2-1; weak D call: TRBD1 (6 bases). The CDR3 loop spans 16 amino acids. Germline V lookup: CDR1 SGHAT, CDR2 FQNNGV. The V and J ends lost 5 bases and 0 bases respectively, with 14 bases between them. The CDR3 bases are TGTGCCAGCAGCCACAGGGCGGATAGCTCCTACAATGAGCAGTTCTTC. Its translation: CASSHRADSSYNEQFF.

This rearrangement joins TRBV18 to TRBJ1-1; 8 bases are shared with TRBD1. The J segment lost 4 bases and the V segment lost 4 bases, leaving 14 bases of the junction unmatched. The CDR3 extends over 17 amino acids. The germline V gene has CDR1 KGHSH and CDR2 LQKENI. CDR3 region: CASSQTTGALSSTEAFF. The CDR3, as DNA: TGTGCCAGCTCACAGACGACAGGGGCGTTAAGTAGCACTGAAGCTTTCTTT.

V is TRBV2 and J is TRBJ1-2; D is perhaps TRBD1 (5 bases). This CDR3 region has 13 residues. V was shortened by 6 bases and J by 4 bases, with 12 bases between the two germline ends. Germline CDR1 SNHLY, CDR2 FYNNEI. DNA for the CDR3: TGTGCCAGCAGACAAAGAGGGGTCTATGGCTACACCTTC. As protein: CASRQRGVYGYTF.

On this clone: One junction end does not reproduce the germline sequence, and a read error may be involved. The CDR3 DNA is TGTGCCATCAGGGAGACCATGAACGCTGAAGCTTTCTTT. This gives the protein CAIRETMNAEAFF. The rearrangement links TRBV10-3 to TRBJ1-1; D unresolved. Germline CDR1 reads ENHRY; CDR2 reads SYGVKD. The CDR3 has 13 amino acids.

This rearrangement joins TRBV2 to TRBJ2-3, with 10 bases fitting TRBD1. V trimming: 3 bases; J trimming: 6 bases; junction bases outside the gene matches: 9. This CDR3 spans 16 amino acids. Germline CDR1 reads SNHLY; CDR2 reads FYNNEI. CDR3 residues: CASSEPGTGVKDTQYF. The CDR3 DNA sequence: TGTGCCAGCAGTGAGCCCGGGACAGGGGTTAAGGATACGCAGTATTTT.

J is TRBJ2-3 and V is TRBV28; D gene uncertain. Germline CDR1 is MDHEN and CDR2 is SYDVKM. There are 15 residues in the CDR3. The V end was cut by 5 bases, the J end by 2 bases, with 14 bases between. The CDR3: CASSPLYSLTDTQYF. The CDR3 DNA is TGTGCCAGCAGTCCTCTCTACAGCCTCACAGATACGCAGTATTTT.